Each of the 21 T cell receptor beta chains below was sequenced from the same sample in a study of T cells after yellow fever vaccination. TCRdb analysed the 5' RACE reads with MiXCR anew, one entry per CDR3 protein. The sample lists around 300,000 distinct CDR3 sequences; approximately 4% were seen once. The sample consisted of PBMCs, taken 5 days after the yellow fever booster vaccination. The receptor set was obtained from a man between 18 and 29 years old who received the YFV17D yellow fever vaccine.

This clonotype was observed a few times. This chain joins TRBV5-1 and TRBJ2-2, with D tentatively TRBD1 (6 bases). Trimming pared 0 bases from V and 5 bases from J, leaving 14 bases between. Looked up from germline, CDR1 is SGHRS and CDR2 is YFSETQ. The CDR3 spans 16 residues. The CDR3 region has the DNA TGCGCCAGCAGCTTGGCCAGGGGTAGGAGAACCGGGGAGCTGTTTTTT. The encoded protein is CASSLARGRRTGELFF.

The table lists this clonotype with many counts. V and J are TRBV7-2 and TRBJ2-7, with TRBD2 as a possible D gene (6 bases). The V end was cut by 5 bases, the J end by 5 bases, with 19 bases between. The CDR3 is 15 residues long. CDR1 SGHTA and CDR2 FQGNSA come from the germline V gene. The DNA for the CDR3 is TGTGCCAGCAGCCCTTTACCCGGCGGGACCGACGAGCAGTACTTC. It codes for CASSPLPGGTDEQYF.

This clonotype was counted only a few times. The CDR3 DNA follows: TGTGCCAGCAGCTTAGACCTCAGGGGCGGCACAGATACGCAGTATTTT. Residues: CASSLDLRGGTDTQYF. The chain joins TRBV7-2 to TRBJ2-3, with D perhaps TRBD1 (6 bases). The V end was cut by 1 base, the J end by 1 base, with 12 bases between. The CDR3 totals 16 residues. The germline V gene has CDR1 SGHTA and CDR2 FQGNSA.

Ten or more counts support this clonotype. The rearrangement uses TRBV10-3 and TRBJ2-5; no definite D call. With 0 bases removed from V and 2 bases from J, the gap between germline ends came to 7 bases. Germline V gene data show CDR1 as ENHRY and CDR2 as SYGVKD. The CDR3 sequence is 14 residues long. CDR3 residues: CAISESRTQETQYF. The CDR3 bases are TGTGCCATCAGTGAGTCGCGGACGCAAGAGACCCAGTACTTC.

This clonotype was observed many times. V is TRBV5-6 and J is TRBJ1-4, with D unclear. Germline V gene lookup returns CDR1 SGHDT and CDR2 YYEEEE. Trimming stripped 0 bases from V and 2 bases from J, with 8 bases between. This CDR3 has 15 amino acids. DNA for the CDR3: TGTGCCAGCAGCTTGGTACTCGGGACTAATGAAAAACTGTTTTTT. This sequence encodes CASSLVLGTNEKLFF.

In this sample, this clonotype turned up many times. This chain connects TRBV5-6 to TRBJ2-3; 10 nucleotides align to TRBD2. After removal of 8 bases from V and 4 bases from J, the junction contained 4 bases not matched to a gene. The CDR3 consists of 13 residues. Germline-derived CDR1 and CDR2 are SGHDT and YYEEEE. The CDR3 is CASTSGVADTQYF. Written as DNA, the CDR3 is TGTGCCAGTACTAGCGGGGTAGCAGATACGCAGTATTTT. The whole variable domain, filled in from reference TRBV5-6 and TRBJ2-3, reads DAGVTQSPTHLIKTRGQQVTLRCSPKSGHDTVSWYQQALGQGPQFIFQYYEEEERQRGNFPDRFSGHQFPNYSSELNVNALLLGDSALYLCASTSGVADTQYFGPGTRLTVL.

This clonotype was detected ten times or more. The chain carries TRBV12-3 or TRBV12-4 and TRBJ1-3; TRBD1 is a possible D gene (5 bases). The V end was cut by 6 bases, the J end by 4 bases, with 13 bases between. This CDR3 is built from 14 residues. In nucleotides, the CDR3 is TGTGCCAGCAGACCCGGGACCCTGGGAAACACCATATATTTT. It yields the protein CASRPGTLGNTIYF.

A few counts support this clonotype. The chain combines TRBV24-1 with TRBJ1-2, with D unclear. Per germline, CDR1 KGHDR and CDR2 SFDVKD. V was shortened by 4 bases and J by 3 bases, with 5 bases between the two germline ends. The CDR3 loop spans 12 amino acids. The CDR3 DNA follows: TGTGCCACCAGTGAATCACACTATGGCTACACCTTC. Amino acids: CATSESHYGYTF.

The chain joins TRBV7-6 to TRBJ2-2; the match to TRBD2 covers 12 bases. The CDR3 is made up of 19 amino acids. Germline V CDR1 and CDR2: SGHVS, FNYEAQ. V was clipped by 5 bases and J by 6 bases; unmatched bases: 16. CDR3 in DNA: TGTGCCAGCAGCCCCCGCGCTAGCGGGGGGGCAAGTGAGGCCGGGGAGCTGTTTTTT. Translated, it gives CASSPRASGGASEAGELFF.

The sample holds a few counts of this clonotype. The chain recombines TRBV4-3 with TRBJ2-1; TRBD1 matches 10 bases. Germline V gives CDR1 LGHNA, CDR2 YSLEER. CDR3 length: 17 amino acids. V was clipped by 0 bases and J by 4 bases; unmatched bases: 6. The CDR3 loop reads CASSQDWGTGVYNEQFF. The CDR3, as DNA: TGCGCCAGCAGCCAAGATTGGGGGACAGGGGTTTACAATGAGCAGTTCTTC.

The J gene is TRBJ1-1, the V gene TRBV4-3, with D perhaps TRBD1 (5 bases). There are 16 residues in the CDR3. Between the trimmed V and J ends, which lost 0 bases and 4 bases, there was a span of 15 bases. In germline, CDR1 is LGHNA, CDR2 YSLEER. The CDR3 DNA reads TGCGCCAGCAGCCAAGAGCTCAGGGCCGGGGGCACTGAAGCTTTCTTT. Amino acids: CASSQELRAGGTEAFF.

This clonotype appeared many times. The chain has TRBV5-1 and TRBJ2-3, with 7 bases lining up with TRBD2. V lost 2 bases and J lost 5; bases outside the gene matches: 11. CDR1 and CDR2 from the germline V gene are SGHRS and YFSETQ. CDR3 length equals 16 residues. In nucleotides, the CDR3 is TGCGCCAGCAGCTTTTACGGGACTACCCTGGGAGATACGCAGTATTTT. It encodes CASSFYGTTLGDTQYF.

Ten or more counts support this clonotype. V and J are TRBV19 and TRBJ2-7; no clear D. V was trimmed by 2 bases and J by 0 bases, leaving 8 bases between them. CDR1 and CDR2 (germline): LNHDA, SQIVND (reference sequence). The CDR3 runs 14 residues. In DNA, the CDR3 is TGTGCCAGTAGTATACGTGTATACTCCTACGAGCAGTACTTC. It yields the protein CASSIRVYSYEQYF.

The rearrangement joins TRBV28 to TRBJ1-6; TRBD1 aligns across 9 bases. CDR1 MDHEN and CDR2 SYDVKM come from the germline V gene. The CDR3 has 15 residues. Unmatched junction bases numbered 3, after V lost 4 bases and J lost 5 bases. The chain's CDR3 is CASSSQGADNSPLHF. CDR3 coding DNA: TGTGCCAGCAGTTCACAGGGGGCTGATAATTCACCCCTCCACTTT. Based on the CDR3 plus reference TRBV28 and TRBJ1-6, the full variable domain is DVKVTQSSRYLVKRTGEKVFLECVQDMDHENMFWYRQDPGLGLRLIYFSYDVKMKEKGDIPEGYSVSREKKERFSLILESASTNQTSMYLCASSSQGADNSPLHFGNGTRLTVT.

The chain uses TRBV5-1 and TRBJ2-7; 7 nucleotides align to TRBD1. The CDR3 sequence is 16 residues long. Germline assignment: CDR1 SGHRS and CDR2 YFSETQ. V gave up 3 bases and J gave up 5 bases; unmatched junction bases: 14. The chain's CDR3 is CASSSSSSSGQHEQYV. The CDR3, as DNA: TGCGCCAGCAGCTCGTCTTCTAGCTCGGGACAGCACGAGCAGTACGTC.

The sample holds a few counts of this clonotype. V and J are TRBV9 and TRBJ2-1, with 7 nucleotides matching TRBD1. Germline values: CDR1 SGDLS, CDR2 YYNGEE. V shed 6 bases, J shed 2 bases, and the junction held 5 bases outside the gene matches. The CDR3 extends over 14 amino acids. The CDR3 is CASTTGLTYNEQFF. The CDR3 bases are TGTGCCAGCACGACAGGGCTTACCTACAATGAGCAGTTCTTC.

This clonotype was observed at least ten times. This chain joins TRBV7-8 and TRBJ2-5; D may correspond to TRBD1 or TRBD2 (5 bases each). CDR3 size: 15 residues. The V gene lost 2 bases and the J gene lost 5 bases, with 15 bases spanning the gap. Looked up from germline, CDR1 is SGHVS and CDR2 is FQNEAQ. The CDR3 sequence: CASSLLQGRGETQYF. Written as DNA, the CDR3 is TGTGCCAGCAGCTTATTGCAGGGTAGAGGGGAGACCCAGTACTTC.

This clonotype was seen a handful of times. The rearrangement joins TRBV12-3 or TRBV12-4 to TRBJ1-2; D uncertain. With 6 bases removed from V and 8 bases from J, the gap between germline ends came to 10 bases. The CDR3 loop spans 11 amino acids. The CDR3 here is CASSLSMGYTF. DNA for the CDR3: TGTGCCAGCAGCCTATCTATGGGCTACACCTTC.

This clonotype was observed many times. The V and J genes are TRBV4-3 and TRBJ2-7, with D perhaps given as TRBD1 or TRBD2 (5 bases each). Trimming pared 4 bases from V and 0 bases from J, leaving 16 bases between. In germline, CDR1 is LGHNA, CDR2 YSLEER. The CDR3 covers 16 residues. DNA for the CDR3: TGCGCCAGCAGCCGCGGACACGGGGACCGCTCCTACGAGCAGTACTTC. This gives the protein CASSRGHGDRSYEQYF.

The chain combines TRBV20-1 with TRBJ2-1; TRBD2 agrees at 7 bases. Germline CDR1 DFQATT, CDR2 SNEGSKA (reference sequence). The CDR3 covers 16 residues. Germline trimming cut 4 bases from V and 6 bases from J; bases unmatched to any gene: 15. CDR3 protein: CSAIPGRRTSINEQFF. In nucleotides, the CDR3 is TGCAGTGCTATCCCCGGGCGGAGGACTAGTATCAATGAGCAGTTCTTC.

This clonotype was detected only a few times. The chain uses TRBV5-1 and TRBJ1-2, with TRBD1 identical over 7 bases. CDR1 and CDR2 (germline): SGHRS, YFSETQ. V was clipped by 3 bases and J by 0 bases; unmatched bases: 5. CDR3 length: 15 amino acids. The CDR3 here is CASSWDSLANYGYTF. The CDR3 bases are TGCGCCAGCAGCTGGGACAGTTTAGCTAACTATGGCTACACCTTC.